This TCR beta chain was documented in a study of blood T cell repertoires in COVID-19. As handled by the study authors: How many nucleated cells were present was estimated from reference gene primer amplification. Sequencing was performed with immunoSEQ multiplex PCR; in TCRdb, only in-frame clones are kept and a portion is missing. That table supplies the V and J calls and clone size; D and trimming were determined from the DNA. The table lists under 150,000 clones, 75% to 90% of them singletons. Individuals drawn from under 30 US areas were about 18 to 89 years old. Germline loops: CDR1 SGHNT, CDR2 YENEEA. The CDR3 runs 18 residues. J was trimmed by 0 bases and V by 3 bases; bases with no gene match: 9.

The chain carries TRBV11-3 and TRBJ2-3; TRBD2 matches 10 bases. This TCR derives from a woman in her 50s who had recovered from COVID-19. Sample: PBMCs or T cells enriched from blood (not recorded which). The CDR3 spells CASSFGASGGLSTDTQYF. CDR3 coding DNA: TGTGCCAGCAGCTTTGGGGCTAGCGGGGGCCTTAGCACAGATACGCAGTATTTT.